This T cell receptor beta chain originates from a study of cytomegalovirus exposure and HLA in healthy donors. CDR3 length: 11 residues. CDR1 and CDR2 (germline): SQVTM, ANQGSEA. The V and J ends lost 3 bases and 4 bases respectively, with 6 bases between them. The PCR made use of 60 Vbeta and 13 Jbeta primers. The repertoire was sequenced with immunoSEQ multiplex PCR; TCRdb's copy has only in-frame clones and lacks some. The data hold roughly 180,000 clones, with roughly 83% observed a single time. Overall study results and limits: A later analysis found common viral pathogens apparently linked to several of the most significant clusters.

This clone came up a few times. Its antigen is unknown. The TCR was taken from a man in his thirties or forties in good health and CMV-seronegative. The rearrangement links TRBV29-1 to TRBJ1-2; D unclear. Material for sequencing was PBMCs. This CDR3 is CSVELVYGYTF. The CDR3 DNA reads as TGCAGCGTTGAGCTAGTCTATGGCTACACCTTC.